This TCR beta chain was identified during a study of spatial heterogeneity in lung cancer. As for the study in general: Unique TCR and UMI combinations averaged more than ten appearances each in raw reads.

V lost 5 bases and J 6 bases, leaving 17 bases between the germline ends. Germline V lookup: CDR1 DFQATT, CDR2 SNEGSKA (reference sequence). The CDR3 contains 15 residues. From the 5' RACE reads, TCRdb called clonotypes with MiXCR, one entry per CDR3 protein. Here the sample spans over 50,000 distinct CDR3 sequences, 6.3% being singletons. Time point noted: sample taken at primary tumor resection. Material: PBMCs, obtained at surgery. The chain joins TRBV20-1 to TRBJ1-6, with D tentatively TRBD1 (6 bases). This clonotype was obtained from a female donor with early-stage non-small cell lung cancer. Written as DNA, the CDR3 is TGCAGTGCTCGAAGCCTACAAGGGGGTAATTCACCCCTCCACTTT. As protein: CSARSLQGGNSPLHF.